This is a list of T cell receptor beta chains from one sample in a study of response to subunit inactivated influenza vaccine. TCRdb itself ran the RT-PCR reads through MiXCR, one entry per CDR3 protein. Of about 540,000 distinct CDR3 sequences listed, around 25% are singletons. These same data were also listed under a study on T cells expressing NK-cell markers.

The starting material was CD4+ T cells sorted from PBMCs, obtained less than 13 days after vaccination. These receptors all come from a man between 50 and 59 years old who received an inactivated influenza vaccine. Both conserved end residues are part of each CDR3. The D gene is left open where the match is weak. Some rows have no size entry. The others give once, few or many, or a class for an expanded clone.

size,J,D,V,DNA,CDR3
.,TRBJ2-7,.,TRBV20-1,TGCAGTGCTGGATCGGCAGGGGAAGGGCAGTACTTC,CSAGSAGEGQYF
.,TRBJ1-1,.,TRBV28,TGTGCCAGCAGCAGGGGGAACACTGAAGCTTTCTTT,CASSRGNTEAFF
.,TRBJ2-2,.,TRBV6-2/TRBV6-3,TGTGCCAGCAGCTTCCGGACGTTCACCGGGGAGCTGTTTTTT,CASSFRTFTGELFF
.,TRBJ2-2,.,TRBV7-2,TGTACCAGCAGCCCCCGCCCCCCGCCTGGGGAGCTGTTTTTT,CTSSPRPPPGELFF
few,TRBJ2-2,TRBD2,TRBV20-1,TGCAGTGCTAGAGATTCGACTAGCGGGAGGGCAAGAACCGGGGAGCTGTTTTTT,CSARDSTSGRARTGELFF
few,TRBJ2-7,TRBD2,TRBV5-1,TGCGCCAGCAGCACCGGGACTAGCGGGTACGAGCAGTACTTC,CASSTGTSGYEQYF
.,TRBJ2-2,TRBD1,TRBV2,TGTGCCAGCAGGTTAGGACAGGGAGGCACCGGGGAGCTGTTTTTT,CASRLGQGGTGELFF
.,TRBJ1-1,.,TRBV7-2,TGTGCCAGCAGCACGGCAGGTCTGGTAAACACTGAAGCTTTCTTT,CASSTAGLVNTEAFF
few,TRBJ2-7,TRBD1,TRBV28,TGTGCCAGCAGGGCAAGGGGACAGGGCACCTACGAGCAGTACTTC,CASRARGQGTYEQYF
.,TRBJ2-7,TRBD2,TRBV5-1,TGCGCCAGCGCCCGGGCGGGAGGGCCCGAGCAGTACTTC,CASARAGGPEQYF
few,TRBJ2-7,TRBD2,TRBV20-1,TGCAGTGCTACCGGGACTAGCGGGAGAACTTCCTACGAGCAGTACTTC,CSATGTSGRTSYEQYF
.,TRBJ2-5,.,TRBV20-1,TGCAGTGCTAGTGAGACAATCCGGGGGACCCAGTACTTC,CSASETIRGTQYF
.,TRBJ2-3,.,TRBV6-5,TGTGCCAGCATTAACGGAGGAGGCGCAGATACGCAGTATTTT,CASINGGGADTQYF
few,TRBJ2-5,TRBD2,TRBV11-2,TGTGCCAGCAGCTTGGGACTAGCTTCCGAGACCCAGTACTTC,CASSLGLASETQYF
few,TRBJ1-1,TRBD1,TRBV28,TGTGCCAGCAGTAACAGGGGGCGTCGGAACACTGAAGCTTTCTTT,CASSNRGRRNTEAFF
few,TRBJ1-2,TRBD1,TRBV10-3,TGTGCCATCAGTAGCTACGGACAGGGGAACAACTATGGCTACACCTTC,CAISSYGQGNNYGYTF
.,TRBJ2-5,.,TRBV20-1,TGCAGTGCTAGAGATGGACAGCGACAAGAGACCCAGTACTTC,CSARDGQRQETQYF
.,TRBJ2-1,.,TRBV7-9,TGTGCCAGCAGCTTAGCCGCTGACCTAGTTTCTTCGCAGTTCTTC,CASSLAADLVSSQFF
few,TRBJ2-4,.,TRBV12-3/TRBV12-4,TGTGCCAGCAGTTTAGGCGGGGGCAGGGGGTACTTC,CASSLGGGRGYF
.,TRBJ1-1,.,TRBV29-1,TGCAGCGTTGATGGGGGGACGGGCACTGAAGCTTTCTTT,CSVDGGTGTEAFF
.,TRBJ2-1,TRBD2,TRBV4-2,TGTGCCAGCAGCCAAGCCGGGACTAAGAATGAGCAGTTCTTC,CASSQAGTKNEQFF
.,TRBJ2-2,.,TRBV25-1,TGTGCCAGCAGTGTTAATATCGGGGAGCTGTTTTTT,CASSVNIGELFF
few,TRBJ2-3,TRBD2,TRBV7-3,TGTGCCAGCAGCGCCACCGGGACTAGGGGAGATACGCAGTATTTT,CASSATGTRGDTQYF
.,TRBJ1-6,.,TRBV4-3,TGCGCCAGCAGCCATGACACTCGGGCCGAGAATTCACCCCTCCACTTT,CASSHDTRAENSPLHF
few,TRBJ2-5,.,TRBV21-1,TGTGCCAGCAGCAAAGTTGGACCTTGGGCCCAGTACTTC,CASSKVGPWAQYF
few,TRBJ2-7,TRBD2,TRBV29-1,TGCAGCGTATGTGTTTTGGCGGGAGATTACGAGCAGTACTTC,CSVCVLAGDYEQYF
few,TRBJ2-3,.,TRBV29-1,TGCAGTTACGGGCAGGGCCGGGCAGATACGCAGTATTTT,CSYGQGRADTQYF
few,TRBJ2-1,.,TRBV5-1,TGCGCCAGCAGCCCCAGGGACGACCGGAATGAGCAGTTCTTC,CASSPRDDRNEQFF
few,TRBJ2-3,TRBD2,TRBV4-3,TGCGCCAGCAGTCGAAACCTCCTAGCGGGAGGGCCCTCGGATACGCAGTATTTT,CASSRNLLAGGPSDTQYF
.,TRBJ1-1,TRBD1,TRBV7-2,TGTGCCAGCAGCTTAGAGCGACAGGGGAGGTTGAACACTGAAGCTTTCTTT,CASSLERQGRLNTEAFF
.,TRBJ2-1,.,TRBV20-1,TGCAGTGCTAGATACGGTGATGAGCAGTTCTTC,CSARYGDEQFF
few,TRBJ2-1,.,TRBV5-1,TGCGCCAGCAGCTTGGCCACAGACCCGGAGTGGAATGAGCAGTTCTTC,CASSLATDPEWNEQFF
few,TRBJ2-5,TRBD1,TRBV11-2,TGTGCCAGCAGCCACGGGACAGCCCAAGAGACCCAGTACTTC,CASSHGTAQETQYF
few,TRBJ2-2,TRBD2,TRBV12-3/TRBV12-4,TGTGCCAGCAGCCAGCGGGGGGGGAACACCGGGGAGCTGTTTTTT,CASSQRGGNTGELFF
few,TRBJ2-7,.,TRBV12-3/TRBV12-4,TGTGCCAGCAGTTCATACAGGGACGGCGAGCAGTACTTC,CASSSYRDGEQYF
.,TRBJ1-4,.,TRBV7-9,TGTGCCAGCAGCGTAGCAGGGCACTCTAATGAAAAACTGTTTTTT,CASSVAGHSNEKLFF
.,TRBJ2-1,.,TRBV7-6,TGTGCCAGCAGCTTAGTAGCTGGGGGGGGCGTCCAGTTCTTC,CASSLVAGGGVQFF